Presented here are 26 T cell receptor beta chains from one specimen sequenced in a study of T cell repertoires in cytomegalovirus infection. TCRdb ran MiXCR on the reads and lists one entry per CDR3 protein. Of 700,000 to 900,000 distinct CDR3 sequences listed, about 28% were seen once; the top ten hold about 12%. Antigens for these TCRs are unknown. The sequencing used cultured CD8+ T cells from PBMCs, collected from culture after CMV antigen stimulation. These TCRs come from a human donor in good health (CMV status not recorded). Some clones in this sample may be carry-over from other donors' samples.

This clonotype was seen a handful of times. V is TRBV12-5 and J is TRBJ2-1; D perhaps matches TRBD1 (5 bases). The ends were cut back, 5 bases at V and 6 bases at J, with 14 bases in the middle. Germline CDR1 and CDR2: LGHNT and FRNRAP. This CDR3 has 14 residues. This CDR3 is CASGPRGRSNEQFF. The CDR3 DNA is TGTGCTAGTGGTCCAAGGGGAAGAAGCAATGAGCAGTTCTTC.

This clonotype was detected only a few times. The genes are TRBV4-1 and TRBJ2-7; the match to TRBD1 covers 9 bases. This CDR3 is built from 15 residues. Germline V gene sequence: CDR1 MGHRA, CDR2 YSYEKL. Unmatched junction bases numbered 6, after V lost 3 bases and J lost 3 bases. The chain's CDR3 is CASSQDRGTGYEQYV. The CDR3, as DNA: TGCGCCAGCAGCCAGGACAGGGGAACGGGCTACGAGCAGTACGTC.

The rearrangement uses TRBV6-2 or TRBV6-3 and TRBJ2-7; 9 bases fit TRBD2. The CDR3 covers 15 residues. V dropped 6 bases and J dropped 2; count of bases not matched to a gene: 8. Germline CDR1 reads MNHEY; CDR2 reads SVGEGT. In DNA, the CDR3 is TGTGCCAGCAGCAACAAGCGGGGGGCTCCCTACGAGCAGTACTTC. Translating gives CASSNKRGAPYEQYF.

In nucleotides, the CDR3 is TGTGCCAGCAGCCCGGGACTAGGGGTTGAGCAGTTCTTC. It is translated as CASSPGLGVEQFF. The chain recombines TRBV12-3 or TRBV12-4 with TRBJ2-1; 8 bases align to TRBD2. V trimming: 6 bases; J trimming: 9 bases; junction bases outside the gene matches: 7. The CDR3 sequence is 13 residues long.

The CDR3 DNA sequence: TGTGCCAGCAGCCTAATCCCACGAGAGACCCAGTACTTC. Amino acid sequence: CASSLIPRETQYF. The V call is TRBV7-3, the J call TRBJ2-5; D unclear. Germline CDR1 SGHTA, CDR2 FQGTGA. Trimming cost V 5 bases and J 4 bases, with 11 bases left between them. The CDR3 is made up of 13 amino acids.

This clonotype was found a few times. V usage is TRBV28 and J usage is TRBJ1-6; D call uncertain. Germline CDR1 and CDR2: MDHEN and SYDVKM. V gave up 6 bases and J gave up 8 bases, with 5 bases separating them. This CDR3 has 11 residues. CDR3 protein: CASSSYSPLHF. In nucleotides, the CDR3 is TGTGCCAGCAGCTCCTATTCACCCCTCCACTTT.

The chain employs TRBV28 and TRBJ1-5, with D perhaps TRBD1 (5 bases). This CDR3 comprises 15 residues. Germline V gene sequence: CDR1 MDHEN, CDR2 SYDVKM. V was shortened by 3 bases and J by 1 base, with 10 bases between the two germline ends. CDR3 sequence: CASSFSGPSNQPQHF. CDR3 DNA: TGTGCCAGCAGTTTCTCGGGACCCAGCAATCAGCCCCAGCATTTT. Full variable domain (missing parts from reference TRBV28 and TRBJ1-5): DVKVTQSSRYLVKRTGEKVFLECVQDMDHENMFWYRQDPGLGLRLIYFSYDVKMKEKGDIPEGYSVSREKKERFSLILESASTNQTSMYLCASSFSGPSNQPQHFGDGTRLSIL.

This clonotype was seen only a few times. The CDR3 DNA follows: TGTGCCAGCAGTTACTGGGACAGGCTAAACACCGGGGAGCTGTTTTTT. Amino acids: CASSYWDRLNTGELFF. This chain links TRBV6-2 or TRBV6-3 with TRBJ2-2, with TRBD1 matching over 8 bases. The CDR3 length is 16 residues. CDR1 and CDR2 (germline): MNHEY, SVGEGT. V lost 1 base to trimming and J lost 2 bases; unmatched junction nucleotides: 3.

V and J are TRBV5-6 and TRBJ1-1; possibly TRBD1 for D (5 bases). The V end was cut by 3 bases, the J end by 3 bases, with 18 bases between. The CDR3 runs 16 residues. CDR1 is SGHDT, CDR2 YYEEEE, per germline. This CDR3 reads CASSSRRGWWDTEAFF. CDR3 coding DNA: TGTGCCAGCAGCTCGCGTCGGGGGTGGTGGGACACTGAAGCTTTCTTT.

The chain recombines TRBV7-8 with TRBJ1-5; D is undetermined. The germline V gene has CDR1 SGHVS and CDR2 FQNEAQ. Deletions cut 1 base from V and 10 bases from J, with 14 bases between. The CDR3 is made up of 14 amino acids. For the CDR3, the DNA is TGTGCCAGCAGCTTAGACGGATTAATCAGTCCCCAGCATTTT. Protein: CASSLDGLISPQHF.

This clonotype was found a few times. The chain couples TRBV10-3 to TRBJ1-1, with D possibly being TRBD1 (5 bases). This CDR3 comprises 13 residues. Trimming removed 5 bases from V and 5 bases from J, with 12 bases in between. CDR1 ENHRY and CDR2 SYGVKD come from the germline V gene. The CDR3 reads CAISTQGSTEAFF. DNA for the CDR3: TGTGCCATCAGTACCCAGGGAAGTACTGAAGCTTTCTTT.

This clonotype was counted only a few times. The CDR3 protein is CASSGGPSPLSFAYYEQYF. CDR3 DNA: TGTGCCAGTAGTGGGGGGCCGAGCCCGTTGTCCTTCGCTTACTACGAGCAGTACTTC. The V and J genes are TRBV19 and TRBJ2-7, with D perhaps assigned TRBD1 or TRBD2 (6 bases each). The CDR3 length is 19 residues. V gave up 5 bases and J gave up 3 bases, with 29 bases separating them. CDR1 LNHDA and CDR2 SQIVND come from the germline V gene (reference sequence).

The genes are TRBV27 and TRBJ2-3, with TRBD2 as a possible D gene (5 bases). V lost 11 bases, J lost 6 bases, and 6 bases lay in between. CDR1 and CDR2 from the germline V gene are MNHEY and SMNVEV (reference sequence). The CDR3 spans 9 residues. The CDR3 coding sequence is TGTGCCCGGAGGGATACGCAGTATTTT. Encoded protein: CARRDTQYF.

This CDR3 reads CASSPREGRSSYNSPLHF. CDR3 sequence (DNA): TGTGCCAGCTCACCACGGGAGGGCCGGAGCTCCTATAATTCACCCCTCCACTTT. V usage is TRBV18 and J usage is TRBJ1-6; D is unresolved. The CDR3 is made up of 18 amino acids. V shed 1 base and J shed 0 bases, with 13 bases lying between them. Germline-derived CDR1 and CDR2 are KGHSH and LQKENI.

The chain carries TRBV9 and TRBJ2-1, with 9 bases identical to TRBD2. The CDR3 contains 15 residues. The V segment lost 0 bases and the J segment 9 bases; nucleotides outside the gene matches: 7. The germline V gene has CDR1 SGDLS and CDR2 YYNGEE. The CDR3 sequence: CASSVEGGGAAEQFF. In nucleotides, the CDR3 is TGTGCCAGCAGCGTAGAAGGCGGGGGGGCCGCTGAGCAGTTCTTC.

CDR3 amino acids: CASSQGQGGGYTF. DNA of the CDR3: TGTGCCAGCAGCCAAGGACAGGGAGGGGGCTACACCTTC. The V gene is TRBV4-2, the J gene TRBJ1-2, with TRBD1 identical over 7 bases. V shed 1 base, J shed 8 bases, and the junction held 4 bases outside the gene matches. This CDR3 comprises 13 residues. CDR1 and CDR2 from the germline V gene are LGHNA and YNFKEQ.

The sample holds many counts of this clonotype. V and J are TRBV12-3 or TRBV12-4 and TRBJ1-6; weak D call: TRBD1 (6 bases). The V end lost 1 base, the J end lost 5 bases, and 12 bases lay between the germline ends. The CDR3 contains 16 residues. In DNA form, the CDR3 reads TGTGCCAGCAGTTTAGGCCCCAGGGGCGATAATTCACCCCTCCACTTT. It codes for CASSLGPRGDNSPLHF.

This clonotype has a handful of counts. Written as DNA, the CDR3 is TGTGCCAGCAGCCCCGGTCGGGGGGATAACTATGGCTACACCTTC. As protein: CASSPGRGDNYGYTF. J is TRBJ1-2 and V is TRBV5-8; D possibly corresponds to TRBD1 (5 bases). This CDR3 is built from 15 residues. Germline CDR1 and CDR2: SGHTS and YDEGEE. Trimming took off 4 bases at V and 1 base at J, with 14 bases between the two ends.

This clonotype was recorded many times. The chain combines TRBV7-6 with TRBJ1-1; 9 bases agree with TRBD1. The CDR3 loop spans 16 amino acids. Trimming took 4 bases from V and 3 from J; bases not matched to a gene: 9. Germline values: CDR1 SGHVS, CDR2 FNYEAQ. CDR3 sequence reads: CASSYRTGEMDTEAFF. DNA for the CDR3: TGTGCCAGCAGCTACCGGACAGGGGAAATGGACACTGAAGCTTTCTTT.

At least ten counts were recorded for this clonotype. The CDR3 DNA sequence: TGTGCCAGCAGCTTAGTTGCCACCGGGGAGCTGTTTTTT. Translation gives CASSLVATGELFF. The J gene is TRBJ2-2, the V gene TRBV11-1; D uncertain. Germline assignment: CDR1 SGHAT and CDR2 FQDESV (reference sequence). This CDR3 spans 13 amino acids. Trimming cost V 1 base and J 4 bases, with 4 bases left between them.

The chain couples TRBV5-5 to TRBJ2-1; 8 nucleotides align to TRBD2. V shed 2 bases and J 9 bases; nucleotides not matched to a gene: 7. The CDR3 covers 14 residues. CDR1 and CDR2 from the germline V gene are SGHKS and YYEKEE (reference sequence). CDR3: CASSFGSGGGEQFF. DNA of the CDR3: TGTGCCAGCAGCTTCGGCAGCGGGGGTGGTGAGCAGTTCTTC. The entire variable domain, with the rest obtained from reference TRBV5-5 and TRBJ2-1, is as follows: DAGVTQSPTHLIKTRGQQVTLRCSPISGHKSVSWYQQVLGQGPQFIFQYYEKEERGRGNFPDRFSARQFPNYSSELNVNALLLGDSALYLCASSFGSGGGEQFFGPGTRLTVL.

V usage is TRBV6-5 and J usage is TRBJ2-1; 10 bases fit TRBD1. From germline, CDR1 is MNHEY and CDR2 SVGAGI. The CDR3 covers 16 residues. V trimming: 2 bases; J trimming: 7 bases; junction bases outside the gene matches: 8. CDR3 in DNA: TGTGCCAGCAGTTACCCGGGACAGGGGAAGGGGAATGAGCAGTTCTTC. Its translation is CASSYPGQGKGNEQFF.

CDR3 sequence (DNA): TGTGCCAGCAGTGACTCGATTGGGGGGGACTACAATGAGCAGTTCTTC. This gives the protein CASSDSIGGDYNEQFF. This rearrangement joins TRBV6-4 to TRBJ2-1, with TRBD2 matching over 7 bases. This CDR3 comprises 16 residues. Germline V lookup: CDR1 MRHNA, CDR2 SNTAGT. The ends lost 0 bases at V and 3 bases at J; junction bases unmatched: 5.

The chain employs TRBV6-2 or TRBV6-3 and TRBJ2-5; 9 positions match TRBD1. Germline V gene lookup returns CDR1 MNHEY and CDR2 SVGEGT. V lost 3 bases to trimming and J lost 5 bases; unmatched junction nucleotides: 7. The CDR3 runs 15 residues. CDR3 in DNA: TGTGCCAGCAGTTATCGGACAGGGGTCGGCGAGACCCAGTACTTC. Protein product: CASSYRTGVGETQYF.

The V call is TRBV19, the J call TRBJ1-1, with D possibly being TRBD1 (5 bases). V was pared by 7 bases and J by 3 bases, with 9 bases between. This CDR3 region has 12 residues. Per germline, CDR1 LNHDA and CDR2 SQIVND (reference sequence). The DNA for the CDR3 is TGTGCCAGTACTTCAGGGTACACTGAAGCTTTCTTT. It encodes CASTSGYTEAFF.

V gene TRBV27 combines with J gene TRBJ2-7; D gene ambiguous. Germline V gene data show CDR1 as MNHEY and CDR2 as SMNVEV (reference sequence). The V and J ends lost 2 bases and 7 bases respectively, with 12 bases between them. This CDR3 comprises 13 residues. For the CDR3, the DNA is TGTGCCAGCAGTTTAACTAACAGACGGGAGCAGTACGTC. Translated: CASSLTNRREQYV.